This record concerns one TCR beta chain sequence. Study members were between about 18 and 100 years old and lived in some 22 US regions. This record comes from a study of blood T cell repertoires in COVID-19. Study information: Material from acute and convalescent COVID-19 was sourced from the United States, Italy and Spain. The analysed material was cDNA or gDNA that came from T cells, B-cell-depleted T cells, or PBMCs.

In the study's own analysis: Amplification of reference gene primers was used by the study to estimate nucleated cell counts. TCRdb's table, derived via immunoSEQ multiplex PCR, lists solely in-frame clones and lacks some. The DNA was the basis for D and trimming; V, J and clone size are from that table. Of approximately 450,000 clones listed, around 90% were seen once; the top ten hold under 2%. This CDR3 has 14 amino acids. Trimming removed 0 bases from V and 9 bases from J; junction bases left unmatched: 6. Germline lookup yields CDR1 LGHDT and CDR2 YNNKEL (reference sequence). This clonotype was sampled from a woman between 18 and 29 years old with acute COVID-19. Specimen: PBMCs or T cells enriched from blood (not recorded which). V gene TRBV3-1 (or the pseudogene TRBV3-2) combines with J gene TRBJ2-5, with TRBD2 matching 8 bases. The CDR3 reads CASSQDLAGSSQYF. The CDR3 DNA reads as TGTGCCAGCAGCCAAGACCTAGCGGGTAGTTCCCAGTACTTC.